These T cell receptor beta chains were read from a single sample in a study of T cell responses to AZD1222 COVID-19 vaccine. Assay: immunoSEQ multiplex PCR; the TCRdb copy retains only in-frame clones and omits some. The data contain 85,000 to 130,000 clones, roughly 90% of them singletons. Sequencing was performed on peripheral blood, taken on day 0 of AZD1222 vaccination. Every receptor here comes from an adult in good health. Both conserved end residues are part of each CDR3. D genes are given only for firm matches. For some rows the clone size is stated as once, few or many, or as a class when expanded; others skip it.

d_gene,abundance,v_gene,j_gene,CDR3aa,CDR3nt
.,.,TRBV2,TRBJ2-2,CASSEERNTGELFF,TGTGCCAGCAGTGAGGAGCGGAACACCGGGGAGCTGTTTTTT
.,.,TRBV6-4,TRBJ1-2,CASSDGGRGTVNYGYTF,TGTGCCAGCAGTGACGGGGGCAGAGGTACAGTTAACTATGGCTACACCTTC
TRBD1,.,TRBV2,TRBJ1-6,CASSEYRTGSSYNSPLHF,TGTGCCAGCAGTGAATACAGGACAGGGAGCTCCTATAATTCACCCCTCCACTTT
TRBD2,.,TRBV28,TRBJ2-3,CASTPQRGPRTDTQYF,TGTGCCAGCACCCCCCAGCGGGGGCCCCGCACAGATACGCAGTATTTT
TRBD1,few,TRBV30,TRBJ1-2,CAWSQPPGQGGDGYTF,TGTGCCTGGAGTCAACCCCCGGGACAGGGAGGGGATGGCTACACCTTC
.,.,TRBV9,TRBJ1-4,CASSVGPVGEKLFF,TGTGCCAGCAGCGTGGGACCGGTGGGAGAAAAACTGTTTTTT
TRBD2,.,TRBV19,TRBJ2-3,CASSISGGATDTQYF,TGTGCCAGTAGTATCAGCGGGGGGGCCACAGATACGCAGTATTTT
.,few,TRBV4-2,TRBJ2-7,CASSPVGGYYEQYF,TGTGCCAGCAGCCCGGTGGGGGGATACTACGAGCAGTACTTC
.,.,TRBV6-1,TRBJ1-2,CASSEAGRYGYTF,TGTGCCAGCAGTGAAGCCGGACGTTATGGCTACACCTTC
.,.,TRBV6-5,TRBJ1-1,CANITRNTEAFF,TGTGCCAACATCACTAGGAACACTGAAGCTTTCTTT
TRBD1,.,TRBV6-5,TRBJ1-2,CASSYLGQGAKGYTF,TGTGCCAGCAGTTACCTGGGACAGGGGGCGAAAGGCTACACCTTC
.,.,TRBV9,TRBJ2-7,CASSVEPGRIIYEQYF,TGTGCCAGCAGCGTAGAACCAGGGAGGATCATCTACGAGCAGTACTTC
TRBD2,.,TRBV7-8,TRBJ2-3,CASSLMGGSDTQYF,TGTGCCAGCAGCTTAATGGGGGGGAGTGATACGCAGTATTTT
TRBD1,once,TRBV7-6,TRBJ1-4,CASGNTYQGAQRGKLFF,TGTGCCAGCGGCAACACATATCAGGGGGCCCAAAGAGGGAAACTGTTTTTT
.,.,TRBV6-5,TRBJ2-1,CASSYGEPTYNEQFF,TGTGCCAGCAGTTACGGGGAACCCACCTACAATGAGCAGTTCTTC
.,.,TRBV2,TRBJ2-7,CASSEADSYEQYF,TGTGCCAGCAGTGAGGCAGACTCCTACGAGCAGTACTTC
TRBD1,.,TRBV6-1,TRBJ2-7,CASSEWGTGPGYEQYF,TGTGCCAGCAGTGAATGGGGGACAGGACCAGGTTACGAGCAGTACTTC
TRBD1,.,TRBV10-3,TRBJ1-3,CAISGTGVGNTIYF,TGTGCCATCAGTGGGACAGGGGTCGGAAACACCATATATTTT
.,.,TRBV6-5,TRBJ1-1,CASSYGQSNTEAFF,TGTGCCAGCAGCTACGGACAGAGTAACACTGAAGCTTTCTTT
.,.,TRBV5-1,TRBJ1-3,CASSSQHPGNTIYF,TGCGCCAGCAGCTCACAGCACCCGGGGAACACCATATATTTT
TRBD1,.,TRBV7-6,TRBJ1-4,CASSLLRDSHPGRTNEKLFF,TGTGCCAGCAGCTTACTTCGGGACAGCCATCCTGGGCGTACTAATGAAAAACTGTTTTTT
.,.,TRBV19,TRBJ1-6,CASSMGPNSPLHF,TGTGCCAGTAGTATGGGACCCAATTCACCCCTCCACTTT
.,.,TRBV27,TRBJ1-1,CASSKDGNTEAFF,TGTGCCAGCAGTAAGGACGGGAACACTGAAGCTTTCTTT
TRBD1,.,TRBV5-6,TRBJ1-2,CASSPWDRPNYGYTF,TGTGCCAGCAGCCCCTGGGACAGACCTAACTATGGCTACACCTTC
.,.,TRBV12-3/TRBV12-4,TRBJ2-7,CASSSDRAYEQYF,TGTGCCAGCAGTTCTGACAGAGCCTACGAGCAGTACTTC
.,.,TRBV2,TRBJ2-7,CASNPFPTGSYEQYF,TGTGCCAGCAATCCATTCCCCACAGGTTCCTACGAGCAGTACTTC
TRBD2,.,TRBV7-2,TRBJ2-2,CASRTSGATNTGELFF,TGTGCCAGCAGGACTAGCGGGGCGACAAACACCGGGGAGCTGTTTTTT
TRBD1,.,TRBV30,TRBJ1-4,CALKQIRTGYNEKLFF,TGTGCCTTAAAACAGATCCGGACAGGCTATAATGAAAAACTGTTTTTT
.,.,TRBV9,TRBJ2-7,CASSQTGVGAYEQYF,TGTGCCAGCAGCCAGACCGGGGTCGGAGCCTACGAGCAGTACTTC
TRBD2,.,TRBV29-1,TRBJ2-5,CSSPGGLAEETQYF,TGCAGCTCCCCTGGGGGACTAGCGGAAGAGACCCAGTACTTC
.,.,TRBV24-1,TRBJ1-5,CATSEIPARRVADYQPQHF,TGTGCCACCAGTGAGATCCCCGCACGCAGGGTGGCAGATTATCAGCCCCAGCATTTT
.,.,TRBV13,TRBJ2-3,CANSRRGADTQYF,TGTGCCAATAGCAGGAGGGGGGCAGATACGCAGTATTTT
.,.,TRBV6-5,TRBJ1-5,CASGLRGYQPQHF,TGTGCCAGCGGGCTAAGGGGATATCAGCCCCAGCATTTT
.,.,TRBV6-1,TRBJ1-1,CASSDPIHKPVTEAFF,TGTGCCAGCAGTGACCCCATCCACAAGCCAGTCACTGAAGCTTTCTTT
.,once,TRBV9,TRBJ2-3,CASSVGMGGQSSTDTQYF,TGTGCCAGCAGCGTAGGTATGGGGGGTCAATCTAGCACAGATACGCAGTATTTT
.,.,TRBV5-5,TRBJ1-2,CASSFGTFLPYGYTF,TGTGCCAGCAGTTTTGGCACTTTCTTACCCTATGGCTACACCTTC
TRBD1,.,TRBV14,TRBJ1-3,CASSQQGAVATIYF,TGTGCCAGCAGCCAACAGGGGGCCGTCGCCACCATATATTTT
.,.,TRBV5-1,TRBJ1-2,CASSTLQGDYGYTF,TGCGCCAGCAGCACACTACAGGGAGACTATGGCTACACCTTC
.,.,TRBV2,TRBJ1-2,CASRGRRANYGYTF,TGTGCCAGCAGGGGACGGAGAGCTAACTATGGCTACACCTTC
.,once,TRBV7-9,TRBJ1-2,CASTTVPTLNYGYTF,TGTGCCAGCACCACGGTCCCAACCCTAAACTATGGCTACACCTTC
TRBD1,once,TRBV29-1,TRBJ1-2,CSAGDRAGYGYTF,TGCAGCGCTGGGGACAGGGCCGGGTATGGCTACACCTTC
.,.,TRBV5-5,TRBJ1-1,CASSPSGNTEAFF,TGTGCCAGCAGTCCCTCGGGGAACACTGAAGCTTTCTTT
.,.,TRBV6-5,TRBJ1-4,CASSLTRLNEKLFF,TGTGCCAGCAGTCTCACCCGTTTAAATGAAAAACTGTTTTTT
.,once,TRBV5-8,TRBJ1-3,CASSDLMMGGNTIYF,TGTGCCAGCAGCGACCTGATGATGGGTGGAAACACCATATATTTT
.,.,TRBV5-5,TRBJ1-4,CASSLAVEKLFF,TGTGCCAGCAGCTTGGCGGTGGAAAAACTGTTTTTT
.,.,TRBV30,TRBJ2-4,CAWSDASWGYGAKNIQYF,TGTGCCTGGAGCGACGCGAGCTGGGGCTATGGGGCCAAAAACATTCAGTACTTC
.,.,TRBV5-1,TRBJ1-2,CASSLETDLDGYTF,TGCGCCAGCAGCTTGGAGACGGACTTGGACGGCTACACCTTC
.,.,TRBV19,TRBJ1-5,CASSMVADGNQPQHF,TGTGCCAGTAGTATGGTGGCAGACGGCAATCAGCCCCAGCATTTT
.,.,TRBV6-5,TRBJ2-7,CASRIDLYEQYF,TGTGCCAGCAGGATCGACCTATACGAGCAGTACTTC
.,.,TRBV23-1,TRBJ2-7,CASSQSPPEAPRYEQYF,TGCGCCAGCAGTCAATCCCCCCCAGAGGCTCCGCGGTACGAGCAGTACTTC
.,.,TRBV7-9,TRBJ2-7,CASSTGRLYEQYF,TGTGCCAGCAGCACCGGACGGCTTTACGAGCAGTACTTC
TRBD1,.,TRBV7-3,TRBJ1-1,CASSLAGGETEAFF,TGTGCCAGCAGCTTGGCAGGGGGAGAAACTGAAGCTTTCTTT
.,.,TRBV5-1,TRBJ1-4,CASSQQPTNEKLFF,TGCGCCAGCAGCCAACAGCCAACTAATGAAAAACTGTTTTTT
.,few,TRBV6-1,TRBJ1-2,CASSEGGFYGYTF,TGTGCCAGCAGTGAAGGGGGTTTCTATGGCTACACCTTC